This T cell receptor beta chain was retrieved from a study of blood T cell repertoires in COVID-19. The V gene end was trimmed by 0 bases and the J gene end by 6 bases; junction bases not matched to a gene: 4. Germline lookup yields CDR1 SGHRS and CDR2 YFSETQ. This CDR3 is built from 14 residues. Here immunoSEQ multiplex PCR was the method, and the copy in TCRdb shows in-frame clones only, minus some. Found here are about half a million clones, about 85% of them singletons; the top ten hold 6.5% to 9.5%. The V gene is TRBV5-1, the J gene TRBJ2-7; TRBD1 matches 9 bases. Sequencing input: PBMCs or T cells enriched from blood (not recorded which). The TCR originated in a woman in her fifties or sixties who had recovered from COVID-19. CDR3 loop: CASSLEQGAGEQYF. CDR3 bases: TGCGCCAGCAGCTTGGAACAGGGGGCGGGCGAGCAGTACTTC.